The 28 T cell receptor beta chains in this list originate from one sample, sequenced in a study of beta chain features in type 1 diabetes. Findings of the study overall: Shorter TCRB CDR3s, moderately but significantly so, were found in Type 1 diabetes patients in all four CD4+ subsets.

Investigators reverse transcribed all isolated RNA, so they sequenced expressed TCRB transcripts. The table came from immunoSEQ multiplex PCR; TCRdb's copy has only in-frame clones and leaves some out. The profile covers over 300,000 clones, with around 9% appearing a single time and roughly 0.99% taken by the ten largest. These receptors' targets are unknown. Sample: central memory CD4+ T cells from blood. These receptor sequences come from a man aged 30 to 39 with type 1 diabetes.

In its sample, this clone was seen many times. The genes are TRBV28 and TRBJ1-1; weak D call: TRBD1 (5 bases). Germline V CDR1 and CDR2: MDHEN, SYDVKM. Trimming took off 4 bases at V and 3 bases at J, with 15 bases between the two ends. This CDR3 contains 15 residues. The CDR3: CASSSHQGGYTEAFF. The CDR3, as DNA: TGTGCCAGCAGTTCCCACCAGGGAGGCTACACTGAAGCTTTCTTT.

This clone was observed a handful of times. The chain uses TRBV19 and TRBJ2-5; D gene ambiguous. Germline V gene sequence: CDR1 LNHDA, CDR2 SQIVND (reference sequence). Trimming cost V 3 bases and J 4 bases, with 12 bases left between them. This CDR3 contains 14 residues. DNA for the CDR3: TGTGCCAGTAGTATGGGTGGCAGGATAGAGACCCAGTACTTC. Translation gives CASSMGGRIETQYF.

This clone was seen repeatedly, ten times or more. V is TRBV6-1 and J is TRBJ1-1; TRBD1 might be the D (5 bases). From germline, CDR1 is MNHNS and CDR2 SASEGT. V was pared by 10 bases and J by 3 bases, with 15 bases between. The CDR3 length is 13 residues. The CDR3 reads CATGTLGDTEAFF. CDR3 coding DNA: TGTGCCACCGGGACCCTGGGGGACACTGAAGCTTTCTTT.

The chain links TRBV6-1 to TRBJ2-2; no firm D call. Germline CDR1 reads MNHNS; CDR2 reads SASEGT. This CDR3 contains 14 residues. V dropped 7 bases and J dropped 5 bases, with 14 bases sitting between them. DNA for the CDR3: TGTGCCAGCAAGAGACCGTGGAATACCGGGGAGCTGTTTTTT. Its protein product is CASKRPWNTGELFF.

J is TRBJ2-3 and V is TRBV11-2; D is uncertain. This CDR3 comprises 16 residues. CDR1 and CDR2 (germline): SGHAT, FQNNGV. V was cut by 2 bases and J by 0 bases, with 12 bases left in between. CDR3: CASSLNTGISTDTQYF. DNA for the CDR3: TGTGCCAGCAGCTTAAACACGGGCATTAGCACAGATACGCAGTATTTT.

The J gene is TRBJ2-5, the V gene TRBV7-2; the match to TRBD2 covers 10 bases. Per germline, CDR1 SGHTA and CDR2 FQGNSA. The CDR3 spans 15 residues. The trim removed 5 bases at V and 5 bases at J, leaving 8 bases unmatched. This CDR3 is CASSRRGLAYETQYF. The CDR3 coding sequence is TGTGCCAGCAGCCGCCGGGGACTAGCGTACGAGACCCAGTACTTC.

V is TRBV2 and J is TRBJ1-2; tentative D call: TRBD1 (5 bases). Per the germline V gene, CDR1 is SNHLY and CDR2 is FYNNEI. The CDR3 runs 15 residues. V was cut by 3 bases and J by 4 bases, with 15 bases left in between. CDR3 region: CASSEGQNPTYGYTF. The CDR3 DNA reads as TGTGCCAGCAGTGAGGGGCAGAACCCAACCTATGGCTACACCTTC.

V and J are TRBV2 and TRBJ1-6; tentative D call: TRBD1 (5 bases). The CDR3 contains 14 residues. Trimming removed 6 bases from V and 6 bases from J, with 12 bases in between. The germline gives CDR1 SNHLY, CDR2 FYNNEI. In DNA, the CDR3 is TGTGCCAGCAGGGAGGGGAGACCTAATTCACCCCTCCACTTT. Its protein product is CASREGRPNSPLHF.

This rearrangement joins TRBV4-3 to TRBJ1-2; D is unclear. Germline values: CDR1 LGHNA, CDR2 YSLEER. Trimming took 0 bases from V and 1 from J, leaving 6 bases between them. The CDR3 has 14 residues. CDR3 sequence (DNA): TGCGCCAGCAGCCAAGAACGGGTTAACTATGGCTACACCTTC. Its translation: CASSQERVNYGYTF.

V is TRBV6-1 and J is TRBJ2-3, with D perhaps TRBD2 (6 bases). CDR1 MNHNS and CDR2 SASEGT come from the germline V gene. The V and J ends lost 9 bases and 2 bases respectively, with 12 bases between them. CDR3 length: 13 amino acids. In DNA, the CDR3 is TGTGCCAGTGGTAGCGGAGTCACAGATACGCAGTATTTT. Translating gives CASGSGVTDTQYF.

As concerns this clone: A junction end diverges from the germline sequence, so it may reflect a read error. The chain uses TRBV7-7 and TRBJ2-5; D possibly corresponds to TRBD2 (6 bases). This CDR3 is 14 amino acids long. Looked up from germline, CDR1 is SSHAT and CDR2 is FNYEAQ (reference sequence). The CDR3 sequence is CASSLGGARETQYF. The CDR3 nucleotides are TGTGCTAGCAGCTTAGGAGGGGCGCGGGAGACCCAGTACTTC.

This clone has a handful of counts. This sequence joins TRBV20-1 and TRBJ2-7; 7 bases map to TRBD1. The CDR3 is 10 residues long. Germline CDR1 is DFQATT and CDR2 is SNEGSKA (reference sequence). The DNA of the CDR3 is TGCAGCCTTACAGGGGACGGGCAGTACTTC. Protein product: CSLTGDGQYF.

V usage is TRBV19 and J usage is TRBJ1-1, with D unresolved. Germline CDR1 reads LNHDA; CDR2 reads SQIVND (reference sequence). The V and J ends lost 7 bases and 3 bases respectively, with 15 bases between them. This CDR3 spans 14 amino acids. The CDR3 sequence is CASIGWGGYTEAFF. In DNA form, the CDR3 reads TGTGCCAGTATTGGTTGGGGAGGATACACTGAAGCTTTCTTT.

V and J are TRBV7-9 and TRBJ2-4; D might be TRBD2 (6 bases). The V gene's germline CDR1 is SEHNR and CDR2 FQNEAQ (reference sequence). CDR3 length: 18 amino acids. V lost 5 bases, J lost 8 bases, and 28 bases lay in between. The DNA for the CDR3 is TGTGCCAGCAGCCCCGGGGCGGGAATAGCGGAGTCGGGCTACATTCAGTACTTC. Its protein product is CASSPGAGIAESGYIQYF.

In its sample, this clone was seen a few times. The chain is built from TRBV29-1 and TRBJ1-2, with D unresolved. There are 16 residues in the CDR3. With 7 bases removed from V and 3 bases from J, the gap between germline ends came to 24 bases. CDR1 and CDR2 from the germline V gene are SQVTM and ANQGSEA. The CDR3 loop is CSASVGGRGGYYGYTF. As DNA, the CDR3 is TGCAGCGCCTCGGTCGGAGGGCGGGGTGGGTACTATGGCTACACCTTC.

This clone was observed a few times. The gene calls are TRBV30 and TRBJ1-1; possibly TRBD1 for D (5 bases). The CDR3 spans 12 residues. The V end was cut by 2 bases, the J end by 10 bases, with 14 bases between. Germline V gene lookup returns CDR1 GTSNPN and CDR2 SVGIG (reference sequence). This chain's CDR3 is CAWSPGARGAFF. CDR3 nucleotides: TGTGCCTGGAGTCCCGGGGCGCGAGGAGCTTTCTTT.

This chain connects TRBV7-2 to TRBJ2-2; D possibly corresponds to TRBD1 (5 bases). The CDR3 runs to 15 residues. V shed 5 bases and J shed 0 bases, with 10 bases lying between them. CDR1 SGHTA and CDR2 FQGNSA come from the germline V gene. The CDR3 sequence is CASSRTRTNTGELFF. The CDR3 nucleotides read TGTGCCAGCAGCCGGACAAGGACGAACACCGGGGAGCTGTTTTTT. The variable domain in full, with the rest retrieved from reference TRBV7-2 and TRBJ2-2, is GAGVSQSPSNKVTEKGKDVELRCDPISGHTALYWYRQSLGQGLEFLIYFQGNSAPDKSGLPSDRFSAERTGGSVSTLTIQRTQQEDSAVYLCASSRTRTNTGELFFGEGSRLTVL.

The chain joins TRBV7-9 to TRBJ2-6; D possibly matches TRBD1 or TRBD2 (5 bases each). CDR3 size: 19 residues. Trimming pared 0 bases from V and 3 bases from J, leaving 18 bases between. Looked up from germline, CDR1 is SEHNR and CDR2 is FQNEAQ (reference sequence). The CDR3 DNA is TGTGCCAGCAGCTTAGCAGTGGGAGCAGGGAAAGATGGGGCCAACGTCCTGACTTTC. It specifies CASSLAVGAGKDGANVLTF. Combining the CDR3 with reference TRBV7-9 and TRBJ2-6 gives the whole variable domain DTGVSQNPRHKITKRGQNVTFRCDPISEHNRLYWYRQTLGQGPEFLTYFQNEAQLEKSRLLSDRFSAERPKGSFSTLEIQRTEQGDSAMYLCASSLAVGAGKDGANVLTFGAGSRLTVL.

The sample holds a few counts of this clone. The DNA of the CDR3 is TGTGCCAGCAGCTTAACTAGTTTTCCGGAGACCCAGTACTTC. Residues: CASSLTSFPETQYF. The chain carries TRBV11-2 and TRBJ2-5, with a tentative D call TRBD2 (5 bases). V was cut by 2 bases and J by 5 bases, with 12 bases left in between. Germline V lookup: CDR1 SGHAT, CDR2 FQNNGV. The CDR3 runs to 14 residues.

V is TRBV18 and J is TRBJ2-7, with D possibly being TRBD2 (7 bases). The CDR3 totals 13 residues. The germline V and J ends were trimmed by 3 bases and 2 bases, with 8 bases remaining between them. CDR1 and CDR2 from the germline V gene are KGHSH and LQKENI. This CDR3 is CASSPGGPYEQYF. The DNA for the CDR3 is TGTGCCAGCTCACCGGGGGGGCCCTACGAGCAGTACTTC.

V usage is TRBV5-1 and J usage is TRBJ1-5, with no clear D. Germline CDR1 SGHRS, CDR2 YFSETQ. Trimming took off 1 base at V and 3 bases at J, with 14 bases between the two ends. This CDR3 contains 16 residues. DNA for the CDR3: TGCGCCAGCAGCTTGTCCCCGGACGGATACAATCAGCCCCAGCATTTT. This sequence encodes CASSLSPDGYNQPQHF.

The rearrangement uses TRBV6-1 and TRBJ1-5, with a weak D call TRBD1 (5 bases). The CDR3 has 14 residues. CDR1 and CDR2 from the germline V gene are MNHNS and SASEGT. With 3 bases removed from V and 5 bases from J, the gap between germline ends came to 11 bases. The CDR3, as DNA: TGTGCCAGCAGTGACAGTGGGGGGGATCAGCCCCAGCATTTT. It specifies CASSDSGGDQPQHF.

V and J are TRBV6-5 and TRBJ2-7; possible D gene TRBD1, 6 bases. With 4 bases removed from V and 2 bases from J, the gap between germline ends came to 12 bases. Germline lookup yields CDR1 MNHEY and CDR2 SVGAGI. The CDR3 loop spans 14 amino acids. CDR3 sequence reads: CASSSPRTAYEQYF. The CDR3 bases are TGTGCCAGCAGTTCCCCAAGGACAGCCTACGAGCAGTACTTC.

The chain recombines TRBV7-2 with TRBJ1-2, with D unclear. Germline assignment: CDR1 SGHTA and CDR2 FQGNSA. The V and J ends lost 6 bases and 5 bases respectively, with 13 bases between them. This CDR3 region has 13 residues. The CDR3 region is CASRLLGDYGYTF. The CDR3 DNA reads TGTGCCAGCAGGTTGCTCGGGGATTATGGCTACACCTTC.

In regard to this clone: A clone one base away is much larger, so this may be a read error. This sample includes further DNA sequences coding for the same CDR3. The chain employs TRBV28 and TRBJ2-3; D unclear. V lost 3 bases and J 4 bases, leaving 2 bases between the germline ends. Germline V gene data show CDR1 as MDHEN and CDR2 as SYDVKM. The CDR3 is 11 residues long. The CDR3, as DNA: TGTGCCAGCAGTTTGTCAGATACGCAGTATTTT. As protein: CASSLSDTQYF.

As concerns this clone: One junction end disagrees with the germline gene, perhaps due to a read error. The chain carries TRBV5-1 and TRBJ2-1; 10 nucleotides line up with TRBD2. This CDR3 is built from 12 residues. Germline V gene data show CDR1 as SGHRS and CDR2 as YFSETQ. The CDR3 here is CASQSGGAELVF. As DNA, the CDR3 is TGCGCCAGCCAAAGCGGGGGGGCCGAGTTGGTCTTC.

The V gene is TRBV7-2, the J gene TRBJ2-3; D remains ambiguous. Trimming cost V 4 bases and J 3 bases, with 8 bases left between them. This CDR3 is built from 13 residues. Germline loops: CDR1 SGHTA, CDR2 FQGNSA. The CDR3, as DNA: TGTGCCAGCAGCTCGGACGGGACAGATACGCAGTATTTT. This codes for CASSSDGTDTQYF.

This clone has only a few counts. This chain connects TRBV4-2 to TRBJ2-7; D may be TRBD2 (5 bases). CDR1 LGHNA and CDR2 YNFKEQ come from the germline V gene. The CDR3 length is 16 residues. Trimming removed 0 bases at V and 3 bases at J, with 15 bases between. This CDR3 reads CASSQDGGSRVYEQYF. CDR3 nucleotide sequence: TGTGCCAGCAGCCAAGATGGAGGTTCTAGGGTCTACGAGCAGTACTTC.